A single TCR beta chain is shown here with its context. The antigen is unknown. The investigators split CD4+ cells into a CD45RA+ naive subset and a CD45RA-negative memory subset. Original analysis: There were no quality scores in the junction-only immunoSEQ sequences, so filtering differed. Method: immunoSEQ multiplex PCR; TCRdb's copy keeps in-frame clones and lacks some. V and J calls and clone size follow that table, whereas D and trimming were derived from the DNA. The table lists roughly 1 million clones, around 75% of them singletons, with over 1.3% in the top ten. V gave up 5 bases and J gave up 2 bases, with 18 bases separating them. The CDR3 length is 16 residues. The germline V gene has CDR1 SGHNT and CDR2 YYREEE (reference sequence). This entry is derived from a study of shared clonotypes between healthy human individuals. Study-level results: Naive CD4 clonotypes overlapped across several donors at approximately 5.5%. Naive subsets generally had larger estimated richness than memory subsets.

The sequenced sample consisted of memory CD4+ T cells sorted from blood. Subset indicated: CD45RA-negative fraction. This sequence originates from a man aged 18 to 29 in good health. The chain uses TRBV5-4 and TRBJ2-3; D is unclear. DNA of the CDR3: TGTGCCAGCAGTCCTGGAAGGGCGGTCGACACAGATACGCAGTATTTT. Translation: CASSPGRAVDTDTQYF. Full variable domain (remainder filled in from reference TRBV5-4 and TRBJ2-3): ETGVTQSPTHLIKTRGQQVTLRCSSQSGHNTVSWYQQALGQGPQFIFQYYREEENGRGNFPPRFSGLQFPNYSSELNVNALELDDSALYLCASSPGRAVDTDTQYFGPGTRLTVL.